A single TCR beta chain is shown here with its context. These data originate in a study of blood T cell repertoires in COVID-19. The repertoire was sequenced with immunoSEQ multiplex PCR; TCRdb's copy has only in-frame clones and lacks some. The sample shows about 50,000 clones, more than 85% of them seen only once. This TCR was recovered from a man in his forties or fifties with active COVID-19. Sequencing used peripheral blood.

DNA for the CDR3: TGTGCCAGTAGTATAGGGCCAGGGTGGGGCTACACCTTC. Translation: CASSIGPGWGYTF. This rearrangement joins TRBV19 to TRBJ1-2; D perhaps matches TRBD1 (5 bases). This CDR3 has 13 residues. From germline, CDR1 is LNHDA and CDR2 SQIVND (reference sequence). The V and J ends lost 1 base and 8 bases respectively, with 11 bases between them.